One sample yielded the 32 T cell receptor beta chains listed below, sequenced in a study of shared clonotypes between healthy human individuals. TCRdb keeps only in-frame clones here, not all; method: immunoSEQ multiplex PCR. Found here are roughly 1.4 million clones, approximately 98.5% of them singletons; the top ten hold around 0.38%. Sequencing was done on a sample of naive CD4+ T cells sorted from blood. Subset specified: CD45RA+ positively selected. The receptors shown here come from a young man in good health.

This chain uses TRBV5-1 with TRBJ2-7; 9 bases line up with TRBD1. Trimming at V came to 4 bases and at J to 6 bases, leaving 8 bases not matched to a gene. This CDR3 has 14 residues. The V gene's germline CDR1 is SGHRS and CDR2 YFSETQ. CDR3 nucleotide sequence: TGCGCCAGCAGCCGCGGGGACAGGGATGGCGAGCAGTACTTC. It codes for CASSRGDRDGEQYF. The full variable domain, rest sourced from reference TRBV5-1 and TRBJ2-7, is KAGVTQTPRYLIKTRGQQVTLSCSPISGHRSVSWYQQTPGQGLQFLFEYFSETQRNKGNFPGRFSGRQFSNSRSEMNVSTLELGDSALYLCASSRGDRDGEQYFGPGTRLTVT.

V is TRBV28 and J is TRBJ1-2; no definite D call. This CDR3 is 15 amino acids long. V lost 7 bases and J 2 bases, leaving 17 bases between the germline ends. CDR1 is MDHEN and CDR2 is SYDVKM in the germline V gene. Here the CDR3 reads CASTIGSQRNYGYTF. CDR3 nucleotide sequence: TGTGCCAGCACCATTGGATCGCAGAGGAACTATGGCTACACCTTC.

Of note for this clone: In the same sample, other DNA sequences code for this CDR3. The V gene is TRBV19, the J gene TRBJ2-3, with 7 bases lining up with TRBD2. V shed 4 bases and J 2 bases; nucleotides not matched to a gene: 3. Germline V gene data show CDR1 as LNHDA and CDR2 as SQIVND (reference sequence). The CDR3 runs to 14 residues. In DNA form, the CDR3 reads TGTGCCAGTAGTACTAGCGGTACCACAGATACGCAGTATTTT. The encoded protein is CASSTSGTTDTQYF.

This clone was found once. The V and J genes are TRBV28 and TRBJ2-1; D is ambiguous. The CDR3 covers 13 residues. The germline gives CDR1 MDHEN, CDR2 SYDVKM. Trimming left V 1 base short and J 9 bases short, with 10 bases between. The CDR3 protein is CASSLFRRSEQFF. The CDR3 DNA reads TGTGCCAGCAGTTTATTTCGCAGGAGTGAGCAGTTCTTC.

The sample holds one count of this clone. Here the CDR3 DNA reads TGTGCCAGCAGCGGCCGTTTGAGCGGGGAAGGAAGAGATACGCAGTATTTT. Translating gives CASSGRLSGEGRDTQYF. V is TRBV9 and J is TRBJ2-3; 7 bases fit TRBD2. V lost 3 bases, J lost 5 bases, and 15 bases stayed unmatched. The CDR3 length is 17 residues. The germline V gene has CDR1 SGDLS and CDR2 YYNGEE.

V is TRBV4-3 and J is TRBJ1-2; weak D call: TRBD1 (5 bases). The V gene lost 0 bases and the J gene lost 14 bases, with 13 bases spanning the gap. This CDR3 spans 12 amino acids. Germline-derived CDR1 and CDR2 are LGHNA and YSLEER. The CDR3 spells CASSQDDQGRTF. CDR3 DNA: TGCGCCAGCAGCCAAGACGACCAGGGCAGAACCTTC.

The chain recombines TRBV5-4 with TRBJ2-7, with 7 nucleotides matching TRBD1. The CDR3 totals 14 residues. CDR1 and CDR2 (germline): SGHNT, YYREEE (reference sequence). The V segment lost 1 base and the J segment 4 bases; nucleotides outside the gene matches: 5. CDR3 region: CASSLSQGSYEQYF. CDR3 nucleotide sequence: TGTGCCAGCAGCTTGTCACAGGGGAGTTACGAGCAGTACTTC. The full variable domain, in which reference TRBV5-4 and TRBJ2-7 provide the parts outside the CDR3, is ETGVTQSPTHLIKTRGQQVTLRCSSQSGHNTVSWYQQALGQGPQFIFQYYREEENGRGNFPPRFSGLQFPNYSSELNVNALELDDSALYLCASSLSQGSYEQYFGPGTRLTVT.

The V and J genes are TRBV18 and TRBJ2-1, with 10 bases matching TRBD2. The CDR3 has 17 amino acids. The V gene end was trimmed by 0 bases and the J gene end by 4 bases; junction bases not matched to a gene: 6. CDR1 and CDR2 from the germline V gene are KGHSH and LQKENI. The CDR3: CASSPPVSGRVYNEQFF. CDR3 in DNA: TGTGCCAGCTCACCACCCGTCAGCGGGAGGGTATACAATGAGCAGTTCTTC.

The rearrangement links TRBV28 to TRBJ1-5; 7 bases map to TRBD1. V lost 5 bases and J lost 4; bases outside the gene matches: 8. This CDR3 spans 15 amino acids. CDR1 MDHEN and CDR2 SYDVKM come from the germline V gene. CDR3 residues: CASSPTNRGNQPQHF. The CDR3 DNA reads TGTGCCAGCAGTCCAACAAACAGGGGTAATCAGCCCCAGCATTTT.

The chain joins TRBV6-5 to TRBJ2-7; 9 nucleotides line up with TRBD2. The V segment lost 1 base and the J segment 1 base; nucleotides outside the gene matches: 2. In germline, CDR1 is MNHEY, CDR2 SVGAGI. This CDR3 is built from 15 residues. The CDR3 DNA reads TGTGCCAGCAGTTACTTCAGCGGGAGGTCCTACGAGCAGTACTTC. Translating gives CASSYFSGRSYEQYF.

V usage is TRBV7-9 and J usage is TRBJ1-4, with D perhaps TRBD1 (5 bases). Trimming cost V 5 bases and J 0 bases, with 16 bases left between them. CDR3 length: 17 residues. CDR1 and CDR2 from the germline V gene are SEHNR and FQNEAQ (reference sequence). In DNA form, the CDR3 reads TGTGCCAGCAGCCTTAGACAGTTGTTTGCAACTAATGAAAAACTGTTTTTT. Translation gives CASSLRQLFATNEKLFF.

The chain carries TRBV29-1 and TRBJ2-1, with 13 nucleotides matching TRBD2. The CDR3 totals 19 residues. Per germline, CDR1 SQVTM and CDR2 ANQGSEA. The J segment lost 7 bases and the V segment lost 3 bases, leaving 18 bases of the junction unmatched. DNA for the CDR3: TGCAGCGTTGACGTCCCTGGGGCACTAGCGGGAGGGCCTGGTAATGAGCAGTTCTTC. It is translated as CSVDVPGALAGGPGNEQFF.

The chain joins TRBV5-1 to TRBJ2-7; the D gene is possibly TRBD2 (5 bases). With 4 bases removed from V and 5 bases from J, the gap between germline ends came to 22 bases. Germline V gives CDR1 SGHRS, CDR2 YFSETQ. The CDR3 consists of 16 residues. This CDR3 is CASSPGLNPPSDEQYF. The CDR3 nucleotides read TGCGCCAGCAGCCCAGGACTTAACCCTCCCTCTGACGAGCAGTACTTC.

V is TRBV4-3 and J is TRBJ1-5, with D uncertain. Trimming took off 2 bases at V and 2 bases at J, with 19 bases between the two ends. The CDR3 is 18 residues long. The germline CDR1 and CDR2 sequences are LGHNA and YSLEER. CDR3: CASSQSYPWRIGNQPQHF. DNA for the CDR3: TGCGCCAGCAGCCAATCTTATCCGTGGAGGATCGGCAATCAGCCCCAGCATTTT.

CDR3 sequence (DNA): TGTGCCAGCAGCGCTAGCGGGAGAGGAGGAGAGACCCAGTACTTC. This gives the protein CASSASGRGGETQYF. V is TRBV9 and J is TRBJ2-5; the match to TRBD2 covers 10 bases. With 3 bases clipped from V and 4 bases from J, the junction kept 6 bases outside the gene matches. The CDR3 sequence is 15 residues long. Germline CDR1 reads SGDLS; CDR2 reads YYNGEE.

This rearrangement joins TRBV21-1 to TRBJ1-4; TRBD1, the D gene given by the table, was not confirmed from the DNA. TRBV21-1 is an annotated pseudogene. This CDR3 spans 16 amino acids. CDR3 nucleotide sequence: TGTGCCAGCAGCAACCGGGGGGACAGGGAAGTGGAAAAACTGTTTTTT. It yields the protein CASSNRGDREVEKLFF.

The chain carries TRBV29-1 and TRBJ2-4; possibly TRBD1 for D (6 bases). The CDR3 runs to 16 residues. V was trimmed by 1 base and J by 3 bases, leaving 16 bases between them. Germline loops: CDR1 SQVTM, CDR2 ANQGSEA. CDR3 nucleotides: TGCAGCGTTGAAGGAGGGCAGGGGATACTCAAAAACATTCAGTACTTC. It specifies CSVEGGQGILKNIQYF.

The chain is built from TRBV7-8 and TRBJ2-5, with 8 bases fitting TRBD2. Germline loops: CDR1 SGHVS, CDR2 FQNEAQ. The ends lost 5 bases at V and 5 bases at J; junction bases unmatched: 10. CDR3 size: 15 residues. Written as DNA, the CDR3 is TGTGCCAGCAGCCCCCTTGGCGGGAGGCCGGAGACCCAGTACTTC. Amino acids: CASSPLGGRPETQYF.

A remark on this clone: Other DNA sequences of this sample code for an identical CDR3. J is TRBJ2-6 and V is TRBV28; D is uncertain. This CDR3 has 14 residues. V was trimmed by 6 bases and J by 0 bases, leaving 6 bases between them. CDR1 is MDHEN and CDR2 is SYDVKM in the germline V gene. In DNA form, the CDR3 reads TGTGCCAGCAGCTTAAGCTCTGGGGCCAACGTCCTGACTTTC. Residues: CASSLSSGANVLTF.

J is TRBJ2-7 and V is TRBV6-5, with TRBD1 matching over 7 bases. The CDR3 is 13 amino acids. Per germline, CDR1 MNHEY and CDR2 SVGAGI. V lost 6 bases and J lost 3; bases outside the gene matches: 5. The CDR3 loop is CASRETGNYEQYF. The CDR3 DNA reads TGTGCCAGCAGAGAGACAGGGAACTACGAGCAGTACTTC.

This clone was observed a few times. V is TRBV9 and J is TRBJ2-7; TRBD1 agrees at 7 bases. The CDR3 runs to 15 residues. V was pared by 0 bases and J by 0 bases, with 3 bases of the junction left unmatched. CDR1 SGDLS and CDR2 YYNGEE come from the germline V gene. CDR3 bases: TGTGCCAGCAGCGTAGAGGCAGGGGGCTCCTACGAGCAGTACTTC. Protein: CASSVEAGGSYEQYF.

V is TRBV2 and J is TRBJ2-6; 7 positions match TRBD2. The CDR3 length is 16 residues. Looked up from germline, CDR1 is SNHLY and CDR2 is FYNNEI. V was pared by 6 bases and J by 2 bases, with 7 bases of the junction left unmatched. The CDR3, as DNA: TGTGCCAGCAGCGGACTAGTTGGGACTGGGGCCAACGTCCTGACTTTC. Residues: CASSGLVGTGANVLTF.

The rearrangement joins TRBV14 to TRBJ2-7, with D uncertain. Between the trimmed V and J ends, which lost 1 base and 6 bases, there was a span of 13 bases. CDR3 size: 14 residues. Germline V gene data show CDR1 as SGHDN and CDR2 as FVKESK. The CDR3 coding sequence is TGTGCCAGCAGCCAAGTCCCAGAGGTCGGCGAGCAGTACTTC. Encoded protein: CASSQVPEVGEQYF.

On this clone itself: This sample also contains other DNA sequences that code for the same CDR3. This chain uses TRBV14 with TRBJ1-2; tentative D call: TRBD1 (5 bases). The CDR3 spans 13 residues. Germline assignment: CDR1 SGHDN and CDR2 FVKESK. With 1 base removed from V and 2 bases from J, the gap between germline ends came to 5 bases. As DNA, the CDR3 is TGTGCCAGCAGCCAAGGACAGAACTATGGCTACACCTTC. Translation: CASSQGQNYGYTF.

The chain employs TRBV7-8 and TRBJ2-1; no clear D. The V and J ends lost 1 base and 7 bases respectively, with 8 bases between them. CDR1 is SGHVS and CDR2 is FQNEAQ in the germline V gene. The CDR3 is 13 residues long. The CDR3 here is CASSLVWQNEQFF. The CDR3 DNA reads as TGTGCCAGCAGCTTAGTCTGGCAGAATGAGCAGTTCTTC.

The genes are TRBV28 and TRBJ1-5; the match to TRBD1 covers 7 bases. V gave up 6 bases and J gave up 7 bases; unmatched junction bases: 9. From germline, CDR1 is MDHEN and CDR2 SYDVKM. The CDR3 has 14 amino acids. CDR3: CASSPRQGGQPQHF. CDR3 DNA: TGTGCCAGCAGCCCTAGACAGGGTGGACAGCCCCAGCATTTT.

Of note for this clone: The identical CDR3 is also encoded by other nucleotide sequences in the sample. This chain connects TRBV6-6 to TRBJ1-5; D is unresolved. The germline V gene has CDR1 MNHNY and CDR2 SVGAGI (reference sequence). The V end lost 3 bases, the J end lost 2 bases, and 8 bases lay between the germline ends. The CDR3 spans 14 residues. The CDR3, as DNA: TGTGCCAGCAGTTATAGGCAGGGCAATCAGCCCCAGCATTTT. Translation gives CASSYRQGNQPQHF.

The chain has TRBV11-3 and TRBJ2-3; D is unclear. The V and J ends lost 3 bases and 4 bases respectively, with 8 bases between them. The CDR3 totals 13 residues. Germline V gene sequence: CDR1 SGHNT, CDR2 YENEEA. The CDR3 sequence: CASSLGFPDTQYF. The DNA of the CDR3 is TGTGCCAGCAGCTTGGGTTTCCCAGATACGCAGTATTTT.

The CDR3 DNA follows: TGTGCCAGCAGCGTAGGTTTTGGCTACACCTTC. Its protein product is CASSVGFGYTF. The chain joins TRBV9 to TRBJ1-2; D not resolved. With 0 bases removed from V and 7 bases from J, the gap between germline ends came to 4 bases. CDR1 and CDR2 from the germline V gene are SGDLS and YYNGEE. This CDR3 has 11 residues.

This chain links TRBV5-1 with TRBJ2-7, with D perhaps assigned TRBD1 or TRBD2 (6 bases each). V dropped 1 base and J dropped 0 bases, with 14 bases sitting between them. Germline V gene data show CDR1 as SGHRS and CDR2 as YFSETQ. The CDR3 totals 16 residues. The CDR3 nucleotides are TGCGCCAGCAGCTTGATCCCAGGGGACTTCTCCTACGAGCAGTACTTC. Protein product: CASSLIPGDFSYEQYF.

The gene calls are TRBV10-2 and TRBJ2-5, with D perhaps TRBD1 (6 bases). The CDR3 has 16 residues. Germline values: CDR1 WSHSY, CDR2 SAAADI. V shed 1 base and J shed 4 bases, with 16 bases lying between them. The CDR3 here is CASSEFQGGYGETQYF. For the CDR3, the DNA is TGCGCCAGCAGTGAGTTCCAAGGGGGTTACGGAGAGACCCAGTACTTC.

J is TRBJ2-2 and V is TRBV5-4; the D is unclear. The CDR3 has 16 amino acids. Trimming cost V 2 bases and J 0 bases, with 11 bases left between them. Germline V gene lookup returns CDR1 SGHNT and CDR2 YYREEE (reference sequence). CDR3 loop: CASSLGSGPNTGELFF. The CDR3 DNA reads as TGTGCCAGCAGCTTAGGTTCTGGGCCGAACACCGGGGAGCTGTTTTTT.